Reported below is one T cell receptor beta chain. This clone was observed a handful of times. Which antigen it targets is not known. Base qualities are not recorded, but no much larger clone differs from it by a single base. This record comes from a study of OX40 agonist ivuxolimab in advanced cancers. The study in broad terms: The costimulatory receptor OX40 (CD134) was targeted by ivuxolimab, a fully human IgG2 agonistic monoclonal antibody. Intravenous ivuxolimab was administered to patients every 2 weeks at six dose levels: 0.01, 0.1, 0.3, 1.5, 3 and 10 mg/kg. Of the 50 to 55 dose-escalation patients, hepatocellular carcinoma was present in about 20, melanoma in some 15, renal cell carcinoma in 9 and head and neck cancer in 9. A male proportion of roughly 85% and a mean age of 60 years, ranging from roughly 23 to 85, were recorded for the dose-escalation cohort. Patients were allowed to have had prior anti-PD-1, anti-PD-L1 or anti-CTLA-4 therapy, and less than 45% of the dose-escalation patients had previously received checkpoint inhibitors. Three dose-escalation patients achieved partial responses, one with hepatocellular carcinoma and two with cutaneous melanoma. Peripheral TCRbeta sequencing aimed to test whether ivuxolimab altered TCR sequence diversity and caused clonal T-cell expansion. The paper reports the monotherapy dose-escalation portion (N of about 50 patients) of the phase I ivuxolimab trial. Here is what the overall study found, with its caveats: After ivuxolimab, expanded clones were on average more numerous among CD8+ T cells than among CD4+ T cells. Clonal expansion of both CD4+ and CD8+ blood T cells was observed from baseline to week 6 at doses 0.1 to 3.0 mg/kg. Low levels of normalized T-cell clonal expansion were also seen in some patients who did not respond. Partial responders in the 0.1-3.0 mg/kg groups had among the lowest normalized peripheral clonal expansion, especially among CD8+ T cells. Antigen specificity was not determined for the clonally expanded peripheral T cells.

To sequence the TCRbeta CDR3 region, genomic DNA was isolated from the sorted cells. The immunoSEQ Assay was used to sequence the TCRbeta CDR3 regions. Not all clones reach the TCRdb copy of this immuneACCESS table, which keeps in-frame sequences only. Checked studies attribute under half of the gap to unresolved V genes and leave the rest unexplained. The sample has some 55,000 clones on record, 60% to 80% of them singletons. Around 4.6% of the sample comes from the top ten. Patients with autoimmune disease history or receiving systemic immunosuppression were excluded from the trial. Peripheral blood for TCR sequencing was collected from all dose cohorts at baseline, on cycle 4 day 1, and on cycle 7 day 1. The samples were drawn from a first-in-human, open-label, multicenter phase I dose-escalation trial of ivuxolimab. Adults with locally advanced or metastatic melanoma, renal cell carcinoma, hepatocellular carcinoma or head and neck squamous cell carcinoma were enrolled in the trial. Before TCR sequencing, CD4+ and CD8+ T cells were separately sorted from peripheral blood.

Taken from the germline V gene (reference sequence), the CDR1 and CDR2 loops are MNHEY and SMNVEV. At the junction V is shortened by 4 bases and J by 5 bases, with 26 bases in between. The CDR3 goes from the cysteine to the phenylalanine over 18 residues. The read is trimmed to its CDR3 DNA, 54 bases read in frame from base 1. This clonotype originated in an adult with an advanced solid tumor such as melanoma, head and neck, liver or kidney cancer. Sequenced material: CD4+ or CD8+ T cells sorted from blood, taken in a trial of the OX40 agonist ivuxolimab. The chain links TRBV27 with TRBJ1-1; TRBD1 is possibly the D segment (5 matching bases). CDR3 sequence: CASSSLLTWTAKGTEAFF. The DNA sequence is as follows: TGTGCCAGCAGTTCCCTCCTAACCTGGACGGCAAAGGGGACTGAAGCTTTCTTT.